What follows is one TCR beta chain and its context. The data belong to a study of blood T cell repertoires in COVID-19. Study at large: Donors in the United States, Italy and Spain gave samples during acute or convalescent COVID-19. In each case, the material was cDNA or gDNA derived from T cells, B-cell-depleted T cells, or PBMCs.

Original methodology: Using reference gene primer amplification, nucleated cell counts were estimated. Method: immunoSEQ multiplex PCR; TCRdb's copy keeps in-frame clones and lacks some. V, J and clone size are those of that table, while D and trimming were read from the DNA. Of around 150,000 clones listed, approximately 88% are singletons. Germline loops: CDR1 SGDLS, CDR2 YYNGEE. Trimming at V came to 3 bases and at J to 6 bases, leaving 4 bases not matched to a gene. The CDR3 sequence is 15 residues long. The receptor's source is a man in his 60s with active or convalescent COVID-19. The chain links TRBV9 to TRBJ2-3; TRBD2 agrees at 13 bases. Specimen: peripheral blood. CDR3 region: CASSGGLAGVDTQYF. The CDR3 DNA follows: TGTGCCAGCAGCGGCGGACTAGCGGGAGTCGATACGCAGTATTTT.